Shown below are 27 T cell receptor beta chains from a single sample sequenced in a study of T cells in Graves' hyperthyroidism and ophthalmopathy (dated by TCRdb to between 2018 and 2021). Library preparation employed multiplex PCR. TCRdb names Illumina HiSeq 2000 as the instrument used. The TCR beta CDR3 regions were amplified from RNA transcripts. For the first round of RT-PCR on the TCR CDR3, the HTBI primer set was used together with the Qiagen OneStep RT-PCR kit. TCRdb reran the public reads through fastp at Q25 and MiXCR, keeping productive beta chains. Here each entry gathers all rows of one CDR3 protein and keeps the most common genes and DNA. The sample table records 500,000 to 600,000 distinct CDR3 sequences; 46% of these occur just once. The ten largest clones represent about 8.3% of the sample. The specimen sequenced was peripheral blood or thyroid tissue (not recorded which). The receptors here all came from a woman aged 18-35 years with Graves' hyperthyroidism.

This clonotype showed up many times. This chain links TRBV19 with TRBJ2-7; a possible D gene is TRBD2 (7 bases). This CDR3 is 14 amino acids long. CDR1 is LNHDA and CDR2 is SQIVND in the germline V gene (reference sequence). V was cut by 3 bases and J by 3 bases, with 12 bases left in between. CDR3 protein: CASSMGAGDYEQYF. The CDR3, as DNA: TGTGCCAGTAGTATGGGGGCGGGAGACTACGAGCAGTACTTC.

J is TRBJ2-5 and V is TRBV7-2; maybe TRBD1 (5 bases). The CDR3 sequence is 14 residues long. CDR1 SGHTA and CDR2 FQGNSA come from the germline V gene. V lost 1 base and J lost 12, with 18 bases in between. CDR3 sequence reads: CASSLDLWQGSEYF. In nucleotides, the CDR3 is TGTGCCAGCAGCTTAGACCTATGGCAGGGTTCCGAGTACTTC.

This clonotype was seen repeatedly, ten times or more. The gene calls are TRBV12-5 and TRBJ2-7; 10 bases line up with TRBD1. The CDR3 loop spans 14 amino acids. Looked up from germline, CDR1 is LGHNT and CDR2 is FRNRAP. Trimming took 7 bases from V and 5 from J; bases not matched to a gene: 8. CDR3 bases: TGTGCTAGTGTCGGGACAGGGGTTTTCCACGAGCAGTACTTC. It is translated as CASVGTGVFHEQYF.

This clonotype was recorded a few times. The chain employs TRBV29-1 and TRBJ2-1; possibly TRBD1 or TRBD2 for D (6 bases each). CDR3 size: 17 residues. Trimming took 3 bases from V and 3 from J, leaving 21 bases between them. Per the germline V gene, CDR1 is SQVTM and CDR2 is ANQGSEA. DNA for the CDR3: TGCAGCGTTGAGGGGATAGGGGGGAGGATGGTCTACAATGAGCAGTTCTTC. Its protein product is CSVEGIGGRMVYNEQFF.

The V call is TRBV5-6, the J call TRBJ2-2; 14 bases match TRBD2. The ends lost 1 base at V and 7 bases at J; junction bases unmatched: 6. There are 17 residues in the CDR3. The germline V gene encodes CDR1 SGHDT and CDR2 YYEEEE. The CDR3, as DNA: TGTGCCAGCAGCTTGTGGGGACTAGCGGGAGAAAACGGGGAGCTGTTTTTT. Residues: CASSLWGLAGENGELFF. Based on the CDR3 plus reference TRBV5-6 and TRBJ2-2, the full variable domain is DAGVTQSPTHLIKTRGQQVTLRCSPKSGHDTVSWYQQALGQGPQFIFQYYEEEERQRGNFPDRFSGHQFPNYSSELNVNALLLGDSALYLCASSLWGLAGENGELFFGEGSRLTVL.

Ten or more counts support this clonotype. The chain carries TRBV12-3 or TRBV12-4 and TRBJ1-1, with a possible D match to TRBD1 (6 bases). The V gene lost 4 bases and the J gene lost 5 bases, with 14 bases spanning the gap. This CDR3 region has 14 residues. CDR3: CASSSNRERTEAFF. CDR3 coding DNA: TGTGCCAGCAGTTCAAACAGGGAGAGGACTGAAGCTTTCTTT.

This chain uses TRBV20-1 with TRBJ2-7; D call uncertain. Trimming pared 5 bases from V and 4 bases from J, leaving 12 bases between. The CDR3 runs 12 residues. The germline V gene encodes CDR1 DFQATT and CDR2 SNEGSKA (reference sequence). In DNA form, the CDR3 reads TGCAGTGCTGTAGATCCAAGATACGAGCAGTACTTC. It translates to CSAVDPRYEQYF.

This clonotype was counted ten times or more. The V call is TRBV9, the J call TRBJ1-2, with D hard to call. The CDR3 length is 16 residues. The ends were cut back, 3 bases at V and 3 bases at J, with 18 bases in the middle. Germline assignment: CDR1 SGDLS and CDR2 YYNGEE. CDR3 coding DNA: TGTGCCAGCAGCGAGAGTCTGATCGGCACAGACTATGGCTACACCTTC. Its protein product is CASSESLIGTDYGYTF. Variable domain in full (rest from reference TRBV9 and TRBJ1-2): DSGVTQTPKHLITATGQRVTLRCSPRSGDLSVYWYQQSLDQGLQFLIQYYNGEERAKGNILERFSAQQFPDLHSELNLSSLELGDSALYFCASSESLIGTDYGYTFGSGTRLTVV.

This clonotype was observed many times. The chain links TRBV7-9 to TRBJ1-2; D unresolved. Per germline, CDR1 SEHNR and CDR2 FQNEAQ (reference sequence). Deletions cut 5 bases from V and 4 bases from J, with 14 bases between. This CDR3 is built from 14 residues. The CDR3 loop is CASSTSTVVYGYTF. The CDR3 DNA is TGTGCCAGCAGCACGTCAACAGTGGTCTATGGCTACACCTTC.

The chain recombines TRBV13 with TRBJ2-6; D possibly corresponds to TRBD1 (5 bases). This CDR3 has 19 amino acids. Germline-derived CDR1 and CDR2 are PRHDT and FYEKMQ (reference sequence). Trimming shortened V by 0 bases and J by 2 bases, and 17 bases separated the two germline ends. The CDR3 loop is CASSLGTPRAAAGANVLTF. The CDR3 DNA reads TGTGCCAGCAGCTTAGGAACCCCCAGGGCGGCTGCTGGGGCCAACGTCCTGACTTTC. The complete variable domain, with remaining parts taken from reference TRBV13 and TRBJ2-6, reads AAGVIQSPRHLIKEKRETATLKCYPIPRHDTVYWYQQGPGQDPQFLISFYEKMQSDKGSIPDRFSAQQFSDYHSELNMSSLELGDSALYFCASSLGTPRAAAGANVLTFGAGSRLTVL.

This clonotype was found once. V gene TRBV6-2 or TRBV6-3 combines with J gene TRBJ2-5, with D possibly TRBD1 on 6 matching bases. The J call may be faulty, since TRBJ2-1 better matches the DNA end. The germline V gene encodes CDR1 MNHEY and CDR2 SVGEGT. This CDR3 region has 16 residues. CDR3 amino acids: CASSLNDRSSYNEQFF. CDR3 coding DNA: TGTGCCAGCAGTTTAAACGACAGGAGCTCCTACAATGAGCAGTTCTTC.

V usage is TRBV20-1 and J usage is TRBJ1-6; 7 bases are shared with TRBD1. The CDR3 length is 11 residues. Germline-derived CDR1 and CDR2 are DFQATT and SNEGSKA (reference sequence). The CDR3 coding sequence is TGCGGGGGGACAGATAATTCACCCCTCCACTTT. The encoded protein is CGGTDNSPLHF.

On this clonotype: The junction and the germline gene differ at one end; a read error may be behind it. The chain has TRBV29-1 and TRBJ2-7; 7 positions agree with TRBD2. The V gene's germline CDR1 is SQVTM and CDR2 ANQGSEA. This CDR3 spans 16 amino acids. The chain's CDR3 is CSVKEYPSGSYNEQYF. Written as DNA, the CDR3 is TGCAGCGTTAAAGAGTATCCTAGCGGCTCCTACAATGAGCAGTACTTC.

The genes are TRBV7-3 and TRBJ2-7; TRBD2 might be the D (5 bases). The end of the DNA aligns better with TRBJ2-5, so the J call may be wrong. From germline, CDR1 is SGHTA and CDR2 FQGTGA. The CDR3 is made up of 15 amino acids. The CDR3 sequence is CASSFLGEAQETQYF. The CDR3, as DNA: TGTGCCAGCAGCTTCCTGGGAGAGGCGCAAGAGACCCAGTACTTC.

This clonotype was counted ten times or more. This chain links TRBV24-1 with TRBJ1-1; 9 bases are shared with TRBD1. Germline lookup yields CDR1 KGHDR and CDR2 SFDVKD. V lost 3 bases, J lost 7 bases, and 5 bases stayed unmatched. There are 14 residues in the CDR3. CDR3 sequence (DNA): TGTGCCACCAGTGATGCCACAGGGGGCGTTGAAGCTTTCTTT. Translation gives CATSDATGGVEAFF.

This clonotype has at least ten counts. The V and J genes are TRBV24-1 and TRBJ2-5; 9 bases are a match to TRBD2. Germline-derived CDR1 and CDR2 are KGHDR and SFDVKD. V lost 3 bases, J lost 3 bases, and 4 bases stayed unmatched. The CDR3 is 15 residues long. For the CDR3, the DNA is TGTGCCACCAGTGATCCTAGGACTAGCGAAGAGACCCAGTACTTC. It specifies CATSDPRTSEETQYF.

This clonotype was counted many times. The chain links TRBV6-6 to TRBJ2-7; D uncertain. Germline V gene sequence: CDR1 MNHNY, CDR2 SVGAGI (reference sequence). Trimming removed 0 bases from V and 2 bases from J, with 8 bases in between. This CDR3 region has 14 residues. CDR3 coding DNA: TGTGCCAGCAGTTACTCCCTAGGGACCTACGAGCAGTACTTC. This translates into CASSYSLGTYEQYF.

The rearrangement links TRBV29-1 to TRBJ2-1, with D unresolved. The CDR3 runs to 15 residues. Trimming stripped 6 bases from V and 4 bases from J, with 19 bases between. Germline V CDR1 and CDR2: SQVTM, ANQGSEA. CDR3 sequence: CSVPHYRGYYNEQFF. CDR3 bases: TGCAGCGTGCCACACTACCGCGGTTATTACAATGAGCAGTTCTTC.

This clonotype has more than one count but fewer than ten. With a much larger clone just one base away, this may be a read error. The rearrangement uses TRBV24-1 and TRBJ2-2, with 9 positions matching TRBD1. This CDR3 region has 16 residues. Germline CDR1 and CDR2: KGHDR and SFDVKD. This chain's CDR3 is CATSGLGQGDAGELFF. The CDR3 coding sequence is TGTGCCACCAGTGGTTTGGGACAGGGCGACGCCGGGGAGCTGTTTTTT.

This clonotype was picked up many times. The V and J genes are TRBV20-1 and TRBJ2-7, with a weak D call TRBD1 (6 bases). CDR3 size: 14 residues. Looked up from germline, CDR1 is DFQATT and CDR2 is SNEGSKA (reference sequence). Trimming stripped 0 bases from V and 2 bases from J, with 11 bases between. CDR3 nucleotides: TGCAGTGCTAGAGACCGGACAGACCCCTACGAGCAGTACTTC. Protein: CSARDRTDPYEQYF.

Turning to this clonotype: A read error may explain this, as a much larger clone is one base away. The chain combines TRBV2 with TRBJ2-2; 9 nucleotides agree with TRBD2. Germline lookup yields CDR1 SNHLY and CDR2 FYNNEI. This CDR3 has 17 residues. The J segment lost 9 bases and the V segment lost 7 bases, leaving 18 bases of the junction unmatched. Here the CDR3 DNA reads TGTGCCAGCACCCTTTATCTTCCCGCGGGAGGGACCAGGGAGCTGTTTTTT. This translates into CASTLYLPAGGTRELFF.

The rearrangement joins TRBV4-3 to TRBJ2-5; D possibly corresponds to TRBD2 (5 bases). The V gene lost 1 base and the J gene lost 2 bases, with 14 bases spanning the gap. This CDR3 spans 16 amino acids. Germline values: CDR1 LGHNA, CDR2 YSLEER. The CDR3 spells CASSQVRGQYQETQYF. In DNA, the CDR3 is TGCGCCAGCAGCCAAGTTAGAGGGCAGTATCAAGAGACCCAGTACTTC.

This clonotype is a singleton in its sample. The chain links TRBV7-2 to TRBJ2-7; TRBD1 matches at 10 bases. The trim removed 4 bases at V and 5 bases at J, leaving 8 bases unmatched. In germline, CDR1 is SGHTA, CDR2 FQGNSA. The CDR3 loop spans 15 amino acids. CDR3 bases: TGTGCCAGCAGCTCAACCGGGACAGGGGTCCACGAGCAGTACTTC. Amino acid sequence: CASSSTGTGVHEQYF.

This chain links TRBV19 with TRBJ2-3, with 7 bases fitting TRBD2. The CDR3 is 18 residues long. V was pared by 2 bases and J by 5 bases, with 16 bases of the junction left unmatched. Germline CDR1 reads LNHDA; CDR2 reads SQIVND (reference sequence). The CDR3 sequence: CASSISDLARGSRDTQYF. DNA for the CDR3: TGTGCCAGTAGTATATCGGATCTGGCTCGCGGGAGCCGAGATACGCAGTATTTT.

This clonotype was counted at least ten times. The V call is TRBV19, the J call TRBJ1-4, with D possibly matching TRBD1 (5 bases). Germline V gene sequence: CDR1 LNHDA, CDR2 SQIVND (reference sequence). The CDR3 loop spans 13 amino acids. The V end was cut by 5 bases, the J end by 7 bases, with 11 bases between. CDR3 residues: CASSPGDGEKLFF. The CDR3 DNA is TGTGCCAGTAGTCCGGGGGACGGTGAAAAACTGTTTTTT.

This clonotype was recorded a few times. The rearrangement uses TRBV12-3 or TRBV12-4 and TRBJ2-3; 9 bases map to TRBD2. The CDR3 contains 17 residues. J was trimmed by 2 bases and V by 4 bases; bases with no gene match: 10. The CDR3 DNA follows: TGTGCCAGCAGTTCGCGACTAGCGGCCTCGGCCACAGATACGCAGTATTTT. Protein: CASSSRLAASATDTQYF.

The chain links TRBV6-5 to TRBJ2-7, with D possibly matching TRBD1 (5 bases). The V end lost 6 bases, the J end lost 6 bases, and 24 bases lay between the germline ends. This CDR3 is 16 amino acids long. Per germline, CDR1 MNHEY and CDR2 SVGAGI. The CDR3: CASSSGRRITNSEQYF. CDR3 nucleotide sequence: TGTGCCAGCAGCTCAGGGCGACGAATAACCAACTCCGAGCAGTACTTC.